A single sample gave rise to the 7 T cell receptor beta chains below, sequenced in a study of PD-1 blockade in mismatch repair-deficient tumors (dated by TCRdb to the late 2010s). Library method: the immunoSEQ multiplex PCR assay. This immuneACCESS table, as held by TCRdb, lists in-frame sequences with V and J called but not all clones. Of the missing ones, under half trace to an unresolved V gene in checked studies; the others have no known cause. The sample table lists 15,000 to 25,000 clones, roughly 87% of them with a count of one. The leading ten clones occupy 1.4% of the sample. The sample was PBMCs, taken 52 weeks after starting pembrolizumab. These receptor sequences come from an adult with mismatch repair-deficient cancer.

The chain employs TRBV7-2 and TRBJ2-7; 7 bases line up with TRBD1. This CDR3 is built from 13 residues. Germline CDR1 is SGHTA and CDR2 is FQGNSA. Unmatched junction bases numbered 7, after V lost 5 bases and J lost 6 bases. The CDR3 bases are TGTGCCAGCAGCCCTGGACAGGTTGCCGAGCAGTACTTC. Amino acid sequence: CASSPGQVAEQYF.

The genes are TRBV19 and TRBJ2-6, with TRBD2 matching over 7 bases. Germline V lookup: CDR1 LNHDA, CDR2 SQIVND (reference sequence). V trimming: 4 bases; J trimming: 0 bases; junction bases outside the gene matches: 12. The CDR3 sequence is 19 residues long. CDR3 DNA: TGTGCCAGTAGTAGCTCCGGCTGGACTAGGTTCTCTGGGGCCAACGTCCTGACTTTC. Translation gives CASSSSGWTRFSGANVLTF.

The rearrangement uses TRBV7-3 and TRBJ2-3, with D unclear. Germline V gives CDR1 SGHTA, CDR2 FQGTGA. The CDR3 covers 14 residues. The V end lost 3 bases, the J end lost 7 bases, and 14 bases lay between the germline ends. CDR3 sequence reads: CASSFEPQTNTQYF. CDR3 DNA sequence: TGTGCCAGCAGCTTTGAACCCCAGACAAATACGCAGTATTTT.

This chain joins TRBV27 and TRBJ2-1; 8 nucleotides line up with TRBD2. There are 14 residues in the CDR3. Germline V gives CDR1 MNHEY, CDR2 SMNVEV (reference sequence). V was pared by 5 bases and J by 8 bases, with 8 bases of the junction left unmatched. The CDR3 loop reads CASSISGIQHEQFF. For the CDR3, the DNA is TGTGCCAGCAGTATTAGCGGGATTCAACATGAGCAGTTCTTC.

This chain joins TRBV7-3 and TRBJ2-3; 15 bases map to TRBD2. Trimming took 5 bases from V and 0 from J; bases not matched to a gene: 12. Germline CDR1 reads SGHTA; CDR2 reads FQGTGA. This CDR3 is built from 20 residues. CDR3 sequence: CASSPGLAGGTPPSTDTQYF. The CDR3 DNA sequence: TGTGCCAGCAGCCCGGGACTAGCGGGAGGTACCCCACCCAGCACAGATACGCAGTATTTT.

The chain links TRBV7-7 to TRBJ2-2; TRBD1 matches at 7 bases. V lost 2 bases to trimming and J lost 5 bases; unmatched junction nucleotides: 2. The CDR3 loop spans 14 amino acids. CDR1 is SSHAT and CDR2 is FNYEAQ in the germline V gene (reference sequence). The CDR3 DNA reads as TGTGCCAGCAGCTTAACAGGGGTTACCGGGGAGCTGTTTTTT. The encoded protein is CASSLTGVTGELFF.

DNA of the CDR3: TGTGCCAGCAGCTCAATGGCTAGCGGGAGGATGAGAAACGAGCAGTACTTC. It specifies CASSSMASGRMRNEQYF. J is TRBJ2-7 and V is TRBV7-9; 11 bases fit TRBD2. Per germline, CDR1 SEHNR and CDR2 FQNEAQ (reference sequence). V shed 4 bases, J shed 5 bases, and the junction held 13 bases outside the gene matches. The CDR3 totals 17 residues.